The T cell receptor beta chain under discussion was sequenced for a study of T cell changes during pregnancy in multiple sclerosis. Profiled with immunoSEQ multiplex PCR; TCRdb holds only in-frame clones, not every one. The table has about 40,000 clones, almost 95% seen once. The CDR3 is 15 amino acids. Germline V lookup: CDR1 MNHEY, CDR2 SVGAGI. With 0 bases clipped from V and 7 bases from J, the junction kept 3 bases outside the gene matches. This sequence originates from a female donor with multiple sclerosis, enrolled in a pregnancy study. This chain uses TRBV6-5 with TRBJ1-4, with 9 bases that match TRBD1. Sample: CD4+ T cells from peripheral blood mononuclear cells, taken before pregnancy. The DNA of the CDR3 is TGTGCCAGCAGTTACTCGGGACAGGGAGTTGAAAAACTGTTTTTT. Translating it yields CASSYSGQGVEKLFF.